This T cell receptor beta chain was profiled in a study of response to subunit inactivated influenza vaccine. Germline V gives CDR1 SGHTA, CDR2 FQGNSA. The CDR3 runs 14 residues. Trimming shortened V by 3 bases and J by 5 bases, and 10 bases separated the two germline ends. A word on this clonotype: What it recognizes is unknown.

Whole-study findings and limits: The authors suggested that few new T cells are recruited per seasonal influenza vaccination.

A single record per CDR3 protein comes from TCRdb applying MiXCR to the RT-PCR reads. The top ten clones hold 11% of a sample with more than 150,000 distinct CDR3 sequences, around 9% of them seen once. The TCR was taken from a man aged 50 to 59 who received an inactivated influenza vaccine. The sequences come from non-naive T cells sorted from PBMCs, collected on the day of vaccination. The genes are TRBV7-2 and TRBJ1-4; D is ambiguous. The CDR3 coding sequence is TGTGCCAGCAGCTTGAGCCGCACCAATGAAAAACTGTTTTTT. Encoded protein: CASSLSRTNEKLFF.